This T cell receptor beta chain was identified during a study of blood T cells in healthy people across ages. Study details: Template switching caught about one barcoded beta molecule for each two T cells. The study, taken as a whole, reports: The study found more naive CD4+ cells and higher diversity in long-lived than aged donors.

PCR was performed a second time for about 7 to 12 cycles using a sample-barcoded 5' primer and a J-beta primer mix. TCRdb redid the calling of the 5' RACE reads with MiXCR, one entry per CDR3 protein. There are approximately 1,000,000 distinct CDR3 sequences in the sample; around two fifths occur only once, and around 12% lies in the top ten. This clonotype has at least ten counts. No antigen is known for it. The CDR3 contains 15 residues. V lost 0 bases to trimming and J lost 4 bases; unmatched junction nucleotides: 6. CDR1 and CDR2 (germline): ENHRY, SYGVKD. Caucasian individuals from Russia who were healthy and aged about 6 to 100 acted as donors. Samples each yielded at least 5 micrograms of total RNA.

The TCR was taken from a man between 18 and 35 years old in good health. The sequencing input was blood. This chain connects TRBV10-3 to TRBJ2-7; TRBD1 aligns across 7 bases. The CDR3 reads CAISESTGRPYEQYF. In DNA, the CDR3 is TGTGCCATCAGTGAGTCGACAGGGCGCCCTTACGAGCAGTACTTC.